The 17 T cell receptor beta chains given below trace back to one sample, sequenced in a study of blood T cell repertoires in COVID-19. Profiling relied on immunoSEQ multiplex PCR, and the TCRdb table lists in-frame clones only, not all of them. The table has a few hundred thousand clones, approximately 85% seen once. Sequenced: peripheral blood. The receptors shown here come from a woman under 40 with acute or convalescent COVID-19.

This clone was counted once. This chain's CDR3 is CASSLLQGGMGETQYF. CDR3 in DNA: TGTGCCAGCAGTCTATTACAGGGGGGTATGGGAGAGACCCAGTACTTC. This chain connects TRBV9 to TRBJ2-5; 8 nucleotides line up with TRBD1. The CDR3 is made up of 16 amino acids. CDR1 is SGDLS and CDR2 is YYNGEE in the germline V gene. The V and J ends lost 5 bases and 4 bases, in that order; junction bases with no gene match: 13. The variable domain in full, completed from reference TRBV9 and TRBJ2-5, reads DSGVTQTPKHLITATGQRVTLRCSPRSGDLSVYWYQQSLDQGLQFLIQYYNGEERAKGNILERFSAQQFPDLHSELNLSSLELGDSALYFCASSLLQGGMGETQYFGPGTRLLVL.

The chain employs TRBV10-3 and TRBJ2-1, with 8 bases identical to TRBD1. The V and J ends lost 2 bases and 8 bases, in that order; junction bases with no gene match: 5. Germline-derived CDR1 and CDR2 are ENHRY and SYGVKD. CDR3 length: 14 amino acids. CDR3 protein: CAISEGQGYHEQFF. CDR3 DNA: TGTGCCATCAGTGAGGGACAGGGATACCATGAGCAGTTCTTC.

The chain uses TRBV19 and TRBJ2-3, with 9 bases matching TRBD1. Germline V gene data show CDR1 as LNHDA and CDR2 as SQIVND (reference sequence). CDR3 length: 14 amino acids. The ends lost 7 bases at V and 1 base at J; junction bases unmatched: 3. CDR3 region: CASTRTGGTDTQYF. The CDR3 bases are TGTGCCAGTACGAGGACAGGGGGCACAGATACGCAGTATTTT.

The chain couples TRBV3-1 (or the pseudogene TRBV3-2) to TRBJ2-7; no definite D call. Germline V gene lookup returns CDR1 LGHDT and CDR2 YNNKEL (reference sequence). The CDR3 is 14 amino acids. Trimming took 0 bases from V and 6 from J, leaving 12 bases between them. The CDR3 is CASSQDPVAIEQYF. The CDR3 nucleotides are TGTGCCAGCAGCCAAGATCCTGTAGCTATCGAGCAGTACTTC.

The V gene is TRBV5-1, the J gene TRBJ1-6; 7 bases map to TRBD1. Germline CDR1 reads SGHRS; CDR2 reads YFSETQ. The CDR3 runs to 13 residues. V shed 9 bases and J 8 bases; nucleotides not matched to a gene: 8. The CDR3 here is CATRQGFDSPLHF. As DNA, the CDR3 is TGCGCCACCAGACAGGGTTTTGATTCACCCCTCCACTTT.

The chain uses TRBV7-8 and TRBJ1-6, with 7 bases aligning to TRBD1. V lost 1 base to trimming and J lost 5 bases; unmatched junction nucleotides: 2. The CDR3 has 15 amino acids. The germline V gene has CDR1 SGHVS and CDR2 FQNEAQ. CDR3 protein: CASSLEGADNSPLHF. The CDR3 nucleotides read TGTGCCAGCAGCTTAGAGGGGGCAGATAATTCACCCCTCCACTTT.

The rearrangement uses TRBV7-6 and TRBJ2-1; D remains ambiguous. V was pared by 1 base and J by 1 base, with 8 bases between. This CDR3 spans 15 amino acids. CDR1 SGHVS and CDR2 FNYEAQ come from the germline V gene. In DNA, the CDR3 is TGTGCCAGCAGCTTAGATGCGGTTTCCTACAATGAGCAGTTCTTC. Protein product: CASSLDAVSYNEQFF.

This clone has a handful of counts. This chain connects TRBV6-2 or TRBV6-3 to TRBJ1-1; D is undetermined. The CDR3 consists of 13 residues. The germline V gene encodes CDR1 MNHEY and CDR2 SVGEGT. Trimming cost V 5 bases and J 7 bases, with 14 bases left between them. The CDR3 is CASSLRRQSEAFF. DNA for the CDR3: TGTGCCAGCAGTCTACGGCGGCAGAGTGAAGCTTTCTTT.

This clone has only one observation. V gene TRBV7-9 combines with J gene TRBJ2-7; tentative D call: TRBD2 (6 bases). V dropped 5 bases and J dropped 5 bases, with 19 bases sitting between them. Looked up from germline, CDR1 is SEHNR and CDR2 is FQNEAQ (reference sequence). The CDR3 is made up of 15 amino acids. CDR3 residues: CASSPTSRTSDEQYF. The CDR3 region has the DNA TGTGCCAGCAGCCCCACTAGCAGAACTTCCGACGAGCAGTACTTC.

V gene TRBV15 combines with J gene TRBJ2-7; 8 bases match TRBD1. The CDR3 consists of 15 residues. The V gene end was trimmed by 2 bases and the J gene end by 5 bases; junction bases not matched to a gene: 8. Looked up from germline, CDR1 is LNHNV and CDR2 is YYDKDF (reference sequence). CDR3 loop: CATSRTGTGIHEQYF. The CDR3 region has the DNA TGTGCCACCAGCAGAACCGGGACAGGAATCCACGAGCAGTACTTC.

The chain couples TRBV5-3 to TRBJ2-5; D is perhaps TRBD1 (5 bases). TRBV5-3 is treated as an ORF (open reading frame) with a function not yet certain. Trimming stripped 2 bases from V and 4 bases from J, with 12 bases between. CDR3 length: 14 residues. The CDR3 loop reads CARSFPGWRETQYF. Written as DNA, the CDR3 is TGTGCCAGAAGCTTCCCAGGGTGGCGAGAGACCCAGTACTTC.

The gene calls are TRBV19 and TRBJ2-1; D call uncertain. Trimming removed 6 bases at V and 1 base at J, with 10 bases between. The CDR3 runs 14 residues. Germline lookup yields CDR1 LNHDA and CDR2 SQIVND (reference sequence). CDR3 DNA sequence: TGTGCCAGTAGGCGTTCGCTGTCCTACAATGAGCAGTTCTTC. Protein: CASRRSLSYNEQFF.

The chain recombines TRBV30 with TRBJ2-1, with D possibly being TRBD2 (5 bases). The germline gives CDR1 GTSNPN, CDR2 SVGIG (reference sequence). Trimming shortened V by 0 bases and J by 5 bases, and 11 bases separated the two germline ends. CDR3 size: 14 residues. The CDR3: CAWSVRRSNNEQFF. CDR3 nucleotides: TGTGCCTGGAGTGTACGGAGGTCCAACAATGAGCAGTTCTTC.

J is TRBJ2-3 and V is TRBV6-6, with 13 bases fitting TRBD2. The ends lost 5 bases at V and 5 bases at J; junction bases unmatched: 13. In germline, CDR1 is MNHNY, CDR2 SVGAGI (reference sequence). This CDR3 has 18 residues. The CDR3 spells CASSPLLTSGRYGDTQYF. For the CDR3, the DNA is TGTGCCAGCAGTCCACTCTTGACTAGCGGGAGGTACGGAGATACGCAGTATTTT.

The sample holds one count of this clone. The CDR3 here is CASSRRQGESPLHF. Here the CDR3 DNA reads TGTGCCAGCAGTCGTAGACAGGGGGAATCACCCCTCCACTTT. This sequence joins TRBV9 and TRBJ1-6, with 9 bases that match TRBD1. The germline CDR1 and CDR2 sequences are SGDLS and YYNGEE. This CDR3 comprises 14 residues. V lost 5 bases to trimming and J lost 10 bases; unmatched junction nucleotides: 7.

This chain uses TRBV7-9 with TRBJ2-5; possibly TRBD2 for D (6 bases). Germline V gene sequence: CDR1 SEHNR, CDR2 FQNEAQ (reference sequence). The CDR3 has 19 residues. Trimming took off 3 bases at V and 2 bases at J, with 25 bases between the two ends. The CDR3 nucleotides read TGTGCCAGCAGCTTCTCGGTTGTCCCGGGAGAGAGAAATCAAGAGACCCAGTACTTC. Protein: CASSFSVVPGERNQETQYF.

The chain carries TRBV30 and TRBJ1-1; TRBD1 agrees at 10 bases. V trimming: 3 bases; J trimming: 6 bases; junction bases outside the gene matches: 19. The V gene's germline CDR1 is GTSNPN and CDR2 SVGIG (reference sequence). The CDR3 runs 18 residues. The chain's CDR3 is CAWSKPLHDRGRRAEAFF. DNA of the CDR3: TGTGCCTGGAGCAAACCCCTCCACGACAGGGGGCGCCGAGCTGAAGCTTTCTTT.